The TCR beta chain under discussion was sequenced for a study of T cell repertoires in cytomegalovirus infection. Overall study: CMV infection together with matching HLA type was indicated by public TCR beta signatures.

TCRdb independently ran MiXCR on the reads; one entry per CDR3 protein. This sample has roughly 230,000 distinct CDR3 sequences, with about 20% found just once. In its sample, this clonotype was seen many times. One end of the junction does not line up with germline, which may come from a read error. The receptor was derived from a human donor in good health (CMV status not recorded). Some clones in this sample may be carry-over from other donors' samples. The sequenced material came from CD8+ T cells from PBMCs.

The CDR3 protein is CASSLAGSYNEQFF. In DNA, the CDR3 is TGTGCCAGCAGCCTAGCGGGAAGTTACAATGAGCAGTTCTTC. The rearrangement joins TRBV7-9 to TRBJ2-1; 9 nucleotides align to TRBD2. Germline CDR1 SEHNR, CDR2 FQNEAQ (reference sequence). CDR3 length equals 14 residues.